This T cell receptor beta chain was identified in a study of regulatory T cells in long-lasting Graves disease. Time point defined: newly diagnosed GD, antithyroid drugs for less than 3 months. The TCR library was made from RNA extracted from PBMCs. According to the study, TCR beta libraries were built with iRepertoire HTBI primers and CDR3-region Arm-PCR. In the original workflow: Identified segments across samples numbered roughly 62 TRBV and 14 to 15 TRBJ. MiXCR, run by TCRdb on the multiplex PCR reads, gives a single entry per CDR3 protein. TCRdb, not the original authors, processed these V and J calls. The sample lists more than 450,000 distinct CDR3 sequences, 12% seen once, with 8.9% in the top ten. This clonotype was recorded at least ten times. One end of the junction is discordant with germline, which a read error may explain. CDR1 is SEHNR and CDR2 is FQNEAQ in the germline V gene (reference sequence). The CDR3 extends over 14 amino acids.

Another study also made use of these data, one on T cells in Graves' hyperthyroidism and ophthalmopathy.

Material: peripheral blood mononuclear cells (PBMCs), obtained at new diagnosis, from a patient treated with antithyroid drugs. The chain has TRBV7-9 and TRBJ1-1; TRBD1 might be the D (5 bases). The TCR originated in a woman in her 30s with Graves disease. The CDR3 here is CASSGGGRFTEAFF. The CDR3 nucleotides read TGCGCCAGCAGCGGGGGGGGGAGATTCACTGAAGCTTTCTTT.